A single sample gave rise to the 7 T cell receptor beta chains below, sequenced in a study of CD8+ T cells in alopecia areata. Reverse transcribed after extraction, RNA yielded cDNA as the sequencing template. Generated by immunoSEQ multiplex PCR, the TCRdb table keeps only in-frame clones and is missing some. The sample contains about 200,000 clones, more than 45% of which appear only once. The sample's treatment: oral pan-JAK inhibitor, 5-10 mg twice daily. Source: CD4+ T cells sorted from blood, taken at week 24, from a patient treated with tofacitinib. Source of these receptors: a human donor with alopecia areata.

The DNA for the CDR3 is TGTGCCAGCACTTCGGACAGGACGAACACCGGGGAGCTGTTTTTT. Its translation is CASTSDRTNTGELFF. This chain joins TRBV2 and TRBJ2-2; 7 bases are a match to TRBD1. Germline loops: CDR1 SNHLY, CDR2 FYNNEI. The CDR3 is made up of 15 amino acids. Unmatched junction bases numbered 5, after V lost 7 bases and J lost 0 bases.

The CDR3 protein is CATSRDRLIREIRGYTF. In DNA form, the CDR3 reads TGTGCCACCAGCAGAGATAGACTGATCAGGGAGATCCGTGGCTACACCTTC. This rearrangement joins TRBV15 to TRBJ1-2, with a tentative D call TRBD1 (5 bases). CDR1 and CDR2 from the germline V gene are LNHNV and YYDKDF (reference sequence). The CDR3 consists of 17 residues. Trimming shortened V by 0 bases and J by 7 bases, and 21 bases separated the two germline ends.

The genes are TRBV18 and TRBJ2-3; D is possibly TRBD2 (6 bases). V was shortened by 4 bases and J by 2 bases, with 7 bases between the two germline ends. This CDR3 region has 13 residues. The germline CDR1 and CDR2 sequences are KGHSH and LQKENI. CDR3 DNA: TGTGCCAGCTCACGGGACTTCACAGATACGCAGTATTTT. Amino acid sequence: CASSRDFTDTQYF.

This clone has only a few counts. The chain carries TRBV27 and TRBJ2-5; D is possibly TRBD1 (5 bases). The CDR3 is 15 amino acids. CDR1 is MNHEY and CDR2 is SMNVEV in the germline V gene (reference sequence). V was clipped by 6 bases and J by 5 bases, with 19 bases between them. CDR3 amino acids: CASSRQGPGRETQYF. In nucleotides, the CDR3 is TGTGCCAGCAGCCGTCAGGGCCCCGGCAGGGAGACCCAGTACTTC.

This chain connects TRBV18 to TRBJ1-1, with D unclear. Germline assignment: CDR1 KGHSH and CDR2 LQKENI. V shed 4 bases and J shed 6 bases, with 9 bases lying between them. The CDR3 totals 12 residues. CDR3 DNA sequence: TGTGCCAGCTCACTATCGGGCGCTGAAGCTTTCTTT. This codes for CASSLSGAEAFF. Full variable domain (rest looked up from reference TRBV18 and TRBJ1-1): NAGVMQNPRHLVRRRGQEARLRCSPMKGHSHVYWYRQLPEEGLKFMVYLQKENIIDESGMPKERFSAEFPKEGPSILRIQQVVRGDSAAYFCASSLSGAEAFFGQGTRLTVV.

This chain connects TRBV29-1 to TRBJ2-2, with no clear D. CDR1 is SQVTM, CDR2 ANQGSEA, per germline. CDR3 length equals 14 residues. Trimming removed 5 bases from V and 0 bases from J, with 10 bases in between. CDR3 residues: CSVRNSSNTGELFF. CDR3 DNA sequence: TGCAGCGTTCGGAACAGCTCGAACACCGGGGAGCTGTTTTTT.

This clone has a single count. The chain uses TRBV25-1 and TRBJ1-6, with 9 bases identical to TRBD1. The CDR3 runs to 17 residues. V shed 0 bases and J 7 bases; nucleotides not matched to a gene: 7. Germline V gene data show CDR1 as MGHDK and CDR2 as SYGVNS. DNA for the CDR3: TGTGCCAGCAGTGAATACAGCGGGACAGGGTTGAATTCACCCCTCCACTTT. This sequence encodes CASSEYSGTGLNSPLHF.